This note documents a single T cell receptor beta chain sequence. Its cognate antigen is unknown. This record comes from a study of T cells after yellow fever vaccination. Overall study: The fractions with low cell numbers were processed using SMART-Seq v4 Ultra Low Input.

Overall study findings and caveats: The appearance of a small share of clonotypes in both CD4 and CD8 compartments was observed. Among primary-vaccination clones, most reappeared after the booster, at 96% for CD4 and more than 75% for CD8. It was the secondary response that reached its peak faster, day 5 versus 15, but it was weaker.

The V gene lost 9 bases and the J gene lost 0 bases, with 9 bases spanning the gap. This CDR3 has 13 residues. Germline V CDR1 and CDR2: ENHRY, SYGVKD. TCRdb reanalysed the 5' RACE reads using MiXCR and keeps one entry per CDR3 protein. The sample lists a few hundred thousand distinct CDR3 sequences; approximately 16% were seen once. This material consisted of PBMCs, taken more than 4 days after the first yellow fever vaccination. The TCR originated in a man aged 18 to 30 who received the YFV17D yellow fever vaccine. This chain connects TRBV10-3 to TRBJ1-3, with no clear D. The CDR3 DNA follows: TGTGCCATGACCGGTAGCTCTGGAAACACCATATATTTT. This codes for CAMTGSSGNTIYF.